The 30 T cell receptor beta chains in this list originate from one sample, sequenced in a study of cytomegalovirus exposure and HLA in healthy donors. Primers included in the PCR were 60 Vbeta and 13 Jbeta primers. Some clones are missing from TCRdb's copy, which holds only in-frame ones; the method was immunoSEQ multiplex PCR. The repertoire includes about 100,000 clones, under 90% of them detected once, and approximately 4% sits in the top ten. Sequencing was done on a sample of PBMCs. The receptors come from a woman aged 70 to 79 in good health and CMV-seropositive.

V usage is TRBV5-6 and J usage is TRBJ2-5; 7 nucleotides align to TRBD2. There are 15 residues in the CDR3. J was trimmed by 1 base and V by 6 bases; bases with no gene match: 9. Germline loops: CDR1 SGHDT, CDR2 YYEEEE. The CDR3 DNA reads as TGTGCCAGCACCTGGGAGGGAGGGAGCCAAGAGACCCAGTACTTC. Encoded protein: CASTWEGGSQETQYF. The full variable domain, rest sourced from reference TRBV5-6 and TRBJ2-5, is DAGVTQSPTHLIKTRGQQVTLRCSPKSGHDTVSWYQQALGQGPQFIFQYYEEEERQRGNFPDRFSGHQFPNYSSELNVNALLLGDSALYLCASTWEGGSQETQYFGPGTRLLVL.

The chain joins TRBV19 to TRBJ2-7; TRBD2 agrees at 15 bases. The V segment lost 4 bases and the J segment 5 bases; nucleotides outside the gene matches: 6. CDR3 size: 16 residues. Per the germline V gene, CDR1 is LNHDA and CDR2 is SQIVND (reference sequence). The CDR3 bases are TGTGCCAGTAGTAGTGGGACTAGCGGGAGGAAGGACGAGCAGTACTTC. Protein sequence: CASSSGTSGRKDEQYF.

This chain links TRBV6-1 with TRBJ2-7; 11 bases align to TRBD1. J was trimmed by 5 bases and V by 4 bases; bases with no gene match: 4. The CDR3 totals 14 residues. Germline-derived CDR1 and CDR2 are MNHNS and SASEGT. The CDR3 DNA sequence: TGTGCCAGCAGTGGGGGACAGGGGGGAAACGAGCAGTACTTC. It codes for CASSGGQGGNEQYF.

The chain employs TRBV18 and TRBJ1-1; 11 positions match TRBD1. This CDR3 is built from 14 residues. The germline V gene has CDR1 KGHSH and CDR2 LQKENI. V was pared by 7 bases and J by 7 bases, with 8 bases of the junction left unmatched. The CDR3 is CASFRQGTGGEAFF. The DNA for the CDR3 is TGTGCCAGCTTTCGGCAGGGGACAGGGGGTGAAGCTTTCTTT. Full variable domain (remainder filled in from reference TRBV18 and TRBJ1-1): NAGVMQNPRHLVRRRGQEARLRCSPMKGHSHVYWYRQLPEEGLKFMVYLQKENIIDESGMPKERFSAEFPKEGPSILRIQQVVRGDSAAYFCASFRQGTGGEAFFGQGTRLTVV.

This chain joins TRBV6-5 and TRBJ2-5, with D hard to call. Looked up from germline, CDR1 is MNHEY and CDR2 is SVGAGI. The CDR3 loop spans 15 amino acids. Trimming removed 6 bases at V and 1 base at J, with 15 bases between. CDR3 DNA sequence: TGTGCCAGCAGACCCGATGGTCGGTTCCAAGAGACCCAGTACTTC. Residues: CASRPDGRFQETQYF.

This clone was observed a few times. V usage is TRBV15 and J usage is TRBJ2-1; TRBD2 aligns across 7 bases. The CDR3 runs to 15 residues. Germline loops: CDR1 LNHNV, CDR2 YYDKDF (reference sequence). Losses at the gene ends were 3 bases for V and 2 bases for J; bases not matched to a gene: 4. CDR3 in amino acids: CATSRGEGTYNEQFF. CDR3 nucleotides: TGTGCCACCAGCAGGGGGGAGGGTACCTACAATGAGCAGTTCTTC. Variable domain in full (rest from reference TRBV15 and TRBJ2-1): DAMVIQNPRYQVTQFGKPVTLSCSQTLNHNVMYWYQQKSSQAPKLLFHYYDKDFNNEADTPDNFQSRRPNTSFCFLDIRSPGLGDTAMYLCATSRGEGTYNEQFFGPGTRLTVL.

The chain is built from TRBV4-1 and TRBJ2-1; 9 bases match TRBD2. The CDR3 spans 15 residues. V lost 2 bases to trimming and J lost 5 bases; unmatched junction nucleotides: 4. CDR1 and CDR2 from the germline V gene are MGHRA and YSYEKL. The CDR3 nucleotides are TGCGCCAGCAGCCAAACTAGCGGGTCAAACAATGAGCAGTTCTTC. Translating gives CASSQTSGSNNEQFF.

This chain connects TRBV30 to TRBJ2-4; 10 bases align to TRBD2. CDR1 GTSNPN and CDR2 SVGIG come from the germline V gene (reference sequence). This CDR3 is 17 amino acids long. V lost 0 bases and J lost 6; bases outside the gene matches: 11. The CDR3 DNA follows: TGTGCCTGGAGTGTACAGTCCCCTAGCGGGAGAGGAAACATTCAGTACTTC. Protein sequence: CAWSVQSPSGRGNIQYF.

The chain is built from TRBV20-1 and TRBJ2-7, with 8 bases fitting TRBD2. CDR1 and CDR2 from the germline V gene are DFQATT and SNEGSKA (reference sequence). With V trimmed by 1 base and J by 13 bases, 6 bases remained unmatched. The CDR3 covers 11 residues. CDR3 loop: CSARAESGSYF. The CDR3 DNA reads as TGCAGTGCTAGAGCTGAAAGCGGGAGCTACTTC.

The chain uses TRBV30 and TRBJ2-1, with 10 bases matching TRBD2. Germline-derived CDR1 and CDR2 are GTSNPN and SVGIG (reference sequence). This CDR3 comprises 14 residues. V lost 2 bases to trimming and J lost 7 bases; unmatched junction nucleotides: 5. CDR3 sequence reads: CAWSLAGVRNEQFF. The CDR3 DNA sequence: TGTGCCTGGAGTCTAGCGGGAGTTCGAAATGAGCAGTTCTTC.

This rearrangement joins TRBV5-1 to TRBJ1-1; D is unresolved. CDR3 length: 14 residues. Trimming stripped 9 bases from V and 1 base from J, with 16 bases between. Germline V CDR1 and CDR2: SGHRS, YFSETQ. The CDR3 loop is CATKLGAQNTEAFF. The DNA for the CDR3 is TGCGCCACCAAGCTGGGAGCCCAGAACACTGAAGCTTTCTTT.

V is TRBV15 and J is TRBJ1-4; TRBD1 agrees at 10 bases. The length of the CDR3 is 15 residues. Germline CDR1 LNHNV, CDR2 YYDKDF (reference sequence). After removal of 5 bases from V and 8 bases from J, the junction contained 8 bases not matched to a gene. DNA of the CDR3: TGTGCCACCAGCGGGGACAGGGGTTGGGGCGAAAAACTGTTTTTT. Translating it yields CATSGDRGWGEKLFF.

This clone has just one count. The gene calls are TRBV6-5 and TRBJ2-3; D is possibly TRBD2 (5 bases). Germline loops: CDR1 MNHEY, CDR2 SVGAGI. The CDR3 covers 14 residues. The V gene lost 2 bases and the J gene lost 5 bases, with 11 bases spanning the gap. The CDR3 loop reads CASSYRLAGDTQYF. CDR3 bases: TGTGCCAGCAGTTACCGGCTAGCCGGAGATACGCAGTATTTT.

The V and J genes are TRBV6-6 and TRBJ2-7; D gene unclear. The ends were cut back, 6 bases at V and 7 bases at J, with 13 bases in the middle. The CDR3 is made up of 12 amino acids. Per germline, CDR1 MNHNY and CDR2 SVGAGI (reference sequence). The CDR3 region is CASSPLRWEQYF. CDR3 coding DNA: TGTGCCAGCAGCCCCCTCAGGTGGGAGCAGTACTTC.

The chain employs TRBV4-1 and TRBJ1-5; D is unresolved. The germline V and J ends were trimmed by 1 base and 4 bases, with 11 bases remaining between them. CDR1 is MGHRA and CDR2 is YSYEKL in the germline V gene. This CDR3 is 15 amino acids long. The CDR3 coding sequence is TGCGCCAGCAGCCAAGGAGGGAGTCAGAATCAGCCCCAGCATTTT. Translating it yields CASSQGGSQNQPQHF.

This clone occurred once. The chain is built from TRBV19 and TRBJ2-3; 12 nucleotides agree with TRBD2. The CDR3 totals 15 residues. Germline assignment: CDR1 LNHDA and CDR2 SQIVND (reference sequence). The trim removed 6 bases at V and 3 bases at J, leaving 4 bases unmatched. The CDR3 bases are TGTGCCAGTAGCGTCGGGACTAGCGGGACAGATACGCAGTATTTT. Translated, it gives CASSVGTSGTDTQYF.

The chain couples TRBV4-1 to TRBJ2-3; tentatively, D is TRBD1 (5 bases). Germline V gene data show CDR1 as MGHRA and CDR2 as YSYEKL. This CDR3 comprises 14 residues. The germline V and J ends were trimmed by 4 bases and 0 bases, with 8 bases remaining between them. As DNA, the CDR3 is TGCGCCAGCAGCCCCCGACAGAGCACAGATACGCAGTATTTT. Encoded protein: CASSPRQSTDTQYF.

This clone has more than one count but fewer than ten. The chain uses TRBV5-4 and TRBJ2-5; D call uncertain. The germline gives CDR1 SGHNT, CDR2 YYREEE (reference sequence). Trimming stripped 4 bases from V and 0 bases from J, with 7 bases between. This CDR3 contains 13 residues. The CDR3, as DNA: TGTGCCAGCAGCCCCGACTACCAAGAGACCCAGTACTTC. It is translated as CASSPDYQETQYF.

The chain uses TRBV11-3 and TRBJ2-3, with 12 bases lining up with TRBD2. V dropped 5 bases and J dropped 0; count of bases not matched to a gene: 9. This CDR3 comprises 18 residues. Germline V gives CDR1 SGHNT, CDR2 YENEEA. The CDR3 spells CASSAPRLAGVSTDTQYF. The CDR3 coding sequence is TGTGCCAGCAGCGCGCCTCGACTAGCGGGAGTGAGCACAGATACGCAGTATTTT.

This clone appeared once. V usage is TRBV19 and J usage is TRBJ2-1; 9 bases line up with TRBD1. The V gene end was trimmed by 7 bases and the J gene end by 7 bases; junction bases not matched to a gene: 2. CDR1 is LNHDA, CDR2 SQIVND, per germline (reference sequence). The CDR3 sequence is 12 residues long. The CDR3 spells CASTDRGNEQFF. The CDR3 region has the DNA TGTGCCAGTACAGACAGGGGGAATGAGCAGTTCTTC. The full variable domain, in which reference TRBV19 and TRBJ2-1 provide the parts outside the CDR3, is DGGITQSPKYLFRKEGQNVTLSCEQNLNHDAMYWYRQDPGQGLRLIYYSQIVNDFQKGDIAEGYSVSREKKESFPLTVTSAQKNPTAFYLCASTDRGNEQFFGPGTRLTVL.

This clone occurred once. The chain carries TRBV7-9 and TRBJ2-2; D is undetermined. With 2 bases removed from V and 5 bases from J, the gap between germline ends came to 9 bases. Germline CDR1 reads SEHNR; CDR2 reads FQNEAQ (reference sequence). There are 14 residues in the CDR3. CDR3 sequence reads: CASSLSWQTGELFF. DNA for the CDR3: TGTGCCAGCAGCTTATCATGGCAGACCGGGGAGCTGTTTTTT.

The V call is TRBV28, the J call TRBJ1-2; weak D call: TRBD1 (6 bases). CDR3 length equals 14 residues. V lost 3 bases, J lost 2 bases, and 10 bases lay in between. The germline V gene encodes CDR1 MDHEN and CDR2 SYDVKM. In nucleotides, the CDR3 is TGTGCCAGCAGTTTGGCAGGGGCGAACTATGGCTACACCTTC. Its protein product is CASSLAGANYGYTF.

Notes on this clone: At one boundary the junction diverges from the germline segment, which might be a read error. The chain couples TRBV7-9 to TRBJ2-7; a possible D gene is TRBD1 (6 bases). The CDR3 is 15 amino acids. Per the germline V gene, CDR1 is SEHNR and CDR2 is FQNEAQ (reference sequence). The CDR3 loop is CSSSLSWTDSYEQYF. The CDR3 region has the DNA TGTTCCAGCAGCCTCTCCTGGACAGACTCCTACGAGCAGTACTTC.

The chain combines TRBV15 with TRBJ2-5; tentatively, D is TRBD2 (5 bases). This CDR3 comprises 17 residues. The V gene lost 5 bases and the J gene lost 5 bases, with 24 bases spanning the gap. Germline lookup yields CDR1 LNHNV and CDR2 YYDKDF (reference sequence). This chain's CDR3 is CATSPLRALSGSETQYF. DNA of the CDR3: TGTGCCACCAGCCCCCTGCGGGCCTTATCGGGTTCGGAGACCCAGTACTTC.

The chain employs TRBV11-2 and TRBJ2-5, with D possibly being TRBD1 (5 bases). Trimming pared 5 bases from V and 5 bases from J, leaving 21 bases between. The CDR3 is 16 amino acids. The germline V gene has CDR1 SGHAT and CDR2 FQNNGV. Here the CDR3 reads CASSKPGQGLWETQYF. For the CDR3, the DNA is TGTGCCAGCAGCAAGCCCGGCCAGGGTTTGTGGGAGACCCAGTACTTC.

Only one count was recorded for this clone. The chain is built from TRBV14 and TRBJ2-3; the match to TRBD2 covers 9 bases. The CDR3 totals 16 residues. Germline CDR1 reads SGHDN; CDR2 reads FVKESK. J lost 2 bases, V lost 3 bases, and 6 bases had no gene match. The DNA for the CDR3 is TGTGCCAGCAGCCACCTCCTAGCGGGGAACACAGATACGCAGTATTTT. It yields the protein CASSHLLAGNTDTQYF.

The J gene is TRBJ2-1, the V gene TRBV30, with TRBD2 matching 10 bases. Germline lookup yields CDR1 GTSNPN and CDR2 SVGIG (reference sequence). The CDR3 has 16 amino acids. V shed 3 bases and J 2 bases; nucleotides not matched to a gene: 7. The CDR3 loop is CAWRRAGGTTYNEQFF. CDR3 sequence (DNA): TGTGCCTGGAGGCGAGCGGGAGGGACGACCTACAATGAGCAGTTCTTC.

This chain links TRBV5-1 with TRBJ2-1, with TRBD1 identical over 7 bases. This CDR3 region has 13 residues. J lost 10 bases, V lost 3 bases, and 7 bases had no gene match. CDR1 SGHRS and CDR2 YFSETQ come from the germline V gene. The CDR3 DNA reads as TGCGCCAGCAGCTCCGACAGGGACGGAGAGCAGTTCTTC. This gives the protein CASSSDRDGEQFF.

This rearrangement joins TRBV11-1 to TRBJ2-7; D is perhaps TRBD1 (5 bases). Per the germline V gene, CDR1 is SGHAT and CDR2 is FQDESV (reference sequence). CDR3 length: 15 residues. V shed 5 bases and J shed 1 base, with 15 bases lying between them. CDR3 loop: CASSTAGWGSYEQYF. CDR3 DNA: TGTGCCAGCAGCACCGCAGGGTGGGGATCCTACGAGCAGTACTTC.

The sample holds a few counts of this clone. The chain carries TRBV6-5 and TRBJ2-1; TRBD2 is a possible D gene (6 bases). This CDR3 contains 14 residues. Germline loops: CDR1 MNHEY, CDR2 SVGAGI. The ends were cut back, 6 bases at V and 1 base at J, with 10 bases in the middle. The CDR3 DNA follows: TGTGCCAGCAGATTTAGCGGATCCTACAATGAGCAGTTCTTC. Its protein product is CASRFSGSYNEQFF.